One T cell receptor (beta chain) is described in this entry. The data belong to a study of control samples from healthy donors and cancer patients. This table comes from immunoSEQ multiplex PCR, and its TCRdb copy is limited to in-frame clones, with some not included. This table has about 180,000 clones, just over 90% appearing once. Unmatched junction bases numbered 3, after V lost 4 bases and J lost 4 bases. Per germline, CDR1 SGHRS and CDR2 YFSETQ. The CDR3 loop spans 14 amino acids. The clonotype comes from a young man in good health. V and J are TRBV5-1 and TRBJ1-1; 11 nucleotides agree with TRBD1. The sample was blood. CDR3 coding DNA: TGCGCCAGCAGCGGACAGGGGGCTGCCACTGAAGCTTTCTTT. This gives the protein CASSGQGAATEAFF.